This paragraph covers one T cell receptor (beta chain) sequence. Its antigen is as yet unknown. The data were obtained in a study of cytomegalovirus exposure and HLA in healthy donors. About the research overall: Unique TCRs numbering some 80 million, obtained from HLA-typed donors, made up an early data release.

Study outcomes and limitations: The authors considered a cluster of highly shared sequence variants likely to be a sequencing artifact. V- and J-gene trimming of TCR beta was linked (in a later analysis) to a missense DCLRE1C variant. A later analysis found common viral pathogens apparently linked to several of the most significant clusters.

The ends were cut back, 4 bases at V and 3 bases at J, with 14 bases in the middle. Germline values: CDR1 SGHRS, CDR2 YFSETQ. The CDR3 is 15 residues long. The PCR employed 60 Vbeta primers together with 13 Jbeta primers. The table came from immunoSEQ multiplex PCR; TCRdb's copy has only in-frame clones and leaves some out. The sample shows some 200,000 clones, over 70% of them seen only once. The clonotype originates from a boy aged 2 to 10 in good health and CMV-seronegative. The chain combines TRBV5-1 with TRBJ2-1, with D possibly matching TRBD2 (5 bases). The sample was PBMCs. CDR3: CASSPDLVGYNEQFF. CDR3 nucleotides: TGCGCCAGCAGCCCGGACTTGGTAGGCTACAATGAGCAGTTCTTC.